These 30 T cell receptor beta chains came from one sample sequenced in a study of blood T cells in healthy people across ages. A second PCR, run for roughly 7 to 12 cycles, used a sample-barcoded 5' primer plus a J-beta primer mix. TCRdb called the 5' RACE reads again in MiXCR, with one record for every CDR3 protein. The data hold 780,000 or so distinct CDR3 sequences, with more than 50% observed a single time. Sequences were obtained from blood. These receptors all come from a middle-aged man in good health.

The J gene is TRBJ2-1, the V gene TRBV7-2, with 8 bases that match TRBD2. Germline V lookup: CDR1 SGHTA, CDR2 FQGNSA. V shed 6 bases and J 7 bases; nucleotides not matched to a gene: 14. The CDR3 consists of 16 residues. The CDR3 DNA sequence: TGTGCCAGCAGGGGGGGGGGACTAGTTTTAAGGAATGAGCAGTTCTTC. It encodes CASRGGGLVLRNEQFF.

V gene TRBV29-1 combines with J gene TRBJ2-5, with TRBD1 identical over 12 bases. Germline V gives CDR1 SQVTM, CDR2 ANQGSEA. V shed 7 bases and J 5 bases; nucleotides not matched to a gene: 5. The length of the CDR3 is 13 residues. CDR3 sequence reads: CSAGTGGSETQYF. The CDR3 DNA reads TGCAGCGCAGGGACAGGGGGCTCCGAGACCCAGTACTTC.

The chain uses TRBV7-2 and TRBJ2-1; the match to TRBD2 covers 7 bases. The V segment lost 7 bases and the J segment 4 bases; nucleotides outside the gene matches: 10. This CDR3 has 15 amino acids. Germline-derived CDR1 and CDR2 are SGHTA and FQGNSA. The CDR3 region has the DNA TGTGCCAGCACCACCCAGGCTAGCGGATACAATGAGCAGTTCTTC. Translated: CASTTQASGYNEQFF.

CDR3 coding DNA: TGTGCCACCAGCAGAGATTCGGGGTCCGGGGAGCTGTTTTTT. Its protein is CATSRDSGSGELFF. V gene TRBV15 combines with J gene TRBJ2-2; D possibly corresponds to TRBD2 (5 bases). In germline, CDR1 is LNHNV, CDR2 YYDKDF (reference sequence). V lost 0 bases and J lost 6, with 8 bases in between. This CDR3 has 14 residues.

The count of this clonotype is one. J is TRBJ2-7 and V is TRBV7-8; 7 positions match TRBD1. The J call could be wrong; TRBJ2-5 is a better fit for the DNA end. CDR3 length: 13 amino acids. Germline CDR1 SGHVS, CDR2 FQNEAQ. For the CDR3, the DNA is TGTGCCAGCACGACAGGGAGAAAGGAGACCCAGTACTTC. Translation: CASTTGRKETQYF.

Only a few counts were recorded for this clonotype. J is TRBJ2-7 and V is TRBV4-3; 9 bases align to TRBD2. The tail of the sequence fits TRBJ2-4 better, so the J call may be wrong. The germline V gene encodes CDR1 LGHNA and CDR2 YSLEER. CDR3 size: 16 residues. The CDR3: CASSHFLAGSENIQYF. DNA for the CDR3: TGCGCCAGCAGCCACTTCCTAGCGGGGTCTGAAAACATTCAGTACTTC.

The table lists this clonotype with a count of one. V usage is TRBV7-9 and J usage is TRBJ2-1; 10 bases map to TRBD2. The DNA matches TRBJ2-7 better at its end, which makes the J call doubtful. Looked up from germline, CDR1 is SEHNR and CDR2 is FQNEAQ (reference sequence). The CDR3 loop spans 15 amino acids. CDR3 region: CASSSLAGVGNEQYF. The CDR3 nucleotides are TGTGCCAGCAGCTCCCTAGCGGGAGTGGGGAATGAGCAGTACTTC.

The V and J genes are TRBV6-1 and TRBJ1-1; 7 bases line up with TRBD1. The CDR3 is made up of 13 amino acids. From germline, CDR1 is MNHNS and CDR2 SASEGT. J was trimmed by 3 bases and V by 6 bases; bases with no gene match: 4. CDR3 sequence: CASRPRGYTEAFF. The CDR3 nucleotides are TGTGCCAGCAGACCCAGGGGGTACACTGAAGCTTTCTTT.

This clonotype was seen a single time. The chain couples TRBV20-1 to TRBJ2-7, with 7 bases that match TRBD1. V was clipped by 3 bases and J by 2 bases; unmatched bases: 7. The CDR3 runs 14 residues. CDR1 is DFQATT and CDR2 is SNEGSKA in the germline V gene (reference sequence). The CDR3 nucleotides are TGCAGTGCTAGGGGCCAGGGACAGCCCTACGAGCAGTACTTC. Residues: CSARGQGQPYEQYF.

The chain uses TRBV9 and TRBJ2-1; 8 bases map to TRBD2. V was pared by 3 bases and J by 2 bases, with 4 bases of the junction left unmatched. The CDR3 consists of 15 residues. Germline V gives CDR1 SGDLS, CDR2 YYNGEE. CDR3 bases: TGTGCCAGCAGCGGATTAGCGGGGCCCTACAATGAGCAGTTCTTC. Translating it yields CASSGLAGPYNEQFF.

This chain links TRBV4-2 with TRBJ2-5; 9 bases map to TRBD2. In germline, CDR1 is LGHNA, CDR2 YNFKEQ. The length of the CDR3 is 15 residues. Losses at the gene ends were 4 bases for V and 5 bases for J; bases not matched to a gene: 8. This CDR3 is CASSPASGVGETQYF. The DNA of the CDR3 is TGTGCCAGCAGCCCAGCTAGCGGGGTCGGGGAGACCCAGTACTTC.

The chain uses TRBV7-9 and TRBJ2-3; 12 nucleotides agree with TRBD2. Trimming removed 4 bases from V and 6 bases from J; junction bases left unmatched: 14. This CDR3 has 18 residues. In germline, CDR1 is SEHNR, CDR2 FQNEAQ (reference sequence). Here the CDR3 reads CASSSSRTSGVPQDTQYF. The CDR3 DNA sequence: TGTGCCAGCAGCTCCTCCCGGACTAGCGGGGTCCCTCAGGATACGCAGTATTTT. Using reference TRBV7-9 and TRBJ2-3 for the parts outside the CDR3, the full variable domain is DTGVSQNPRHKITKRGQNVTFRCDPISEHNRLYWYRQTLGQGPEFLTYFQNEAQLEKSRLLSDRFSAERPKGSFSTLEIQRTEQGDSAMYLCASSSSRTSGVPQDTQYFGPGTRLTVL.

This chain connects TRBV3-1 to TRBJ1-6; perhaps TRBD1 as D (5 bases). CDR1 is LGHDT and CDR2 is YNNKEL in the germline V gene (reference sequence). With 3 bases removed from V and 5 bases from J, the gap between germline ends came to 5 bases. CDR3 length: 13 residues. CDR3 nucleotide sequence: TGTGCCAGCAGCCACAGGGATAATTCACCCCTCCACTTT. It yields the protein CASSHRDNSPLHF.

The chain joins TRBV7-2 to TRBJ2-1; the match to TRBD1 covers 10 bases. The CDR3 contains 17 residues. Germline loops: CDR1 SGHTA, CDR2 FQGNSA. J gave up 2 bases and V 5 bases, and 9 bases lay outside the gene matches. CDR3 in amino acids: CASSTGPGTGAYNEQFF. In DNA, the CDR3 is TGTGCCAGCAGCACTGGACCAGGGACAGGGGCCTACAATGAGCAGTTCTTC.

The rearrangement links TRBV7-9 to TRBJ2-3, with 7 positions matching TRBD1. Germline lookup yields CDR1 SEHNR and CDR2 FQNEAQ (reference sequence). Trimming removed 6 bases from V and 4 bases from J; junction bases left unmatched: 16. The CDR3 totals 17 residues. CDR3 protein: CASRPPARQGRADTQYF. The DNA for the CDR3 is TGTGCCAGCAGGCCACCAGCCCGACAGGGTAGGGCAGATACGCAGTATTTT.

J is TRBJ1-4 and V is TRBV20-1; no clear D. The CDR3 covers 13 residues. Trimming left V 3 bases short and J 5 bases short, with 10 bases between. Germline CDR1 reads DFQATT; CDR2 reads SNEGSKA (reference sequence). Written as DNA, the CDR3 is TGCAGTGCTAGGAGCCCCCCCAATGAAAAACTGTTTTTT. Translation gives CSARSPPNEKLFF.

The J gene is TRBJ2-1, the V gene TRBV7-9; D call uncertain. The germline CDR1 and CDR2 sequences are SEHNR and FQNEAQ (reference sequence). V lost 4 bases and J lost 13, with 11 bases in between. The CDR3 spans 11 residues. CDR3 loop: CASSSAAIQFF. The CDR3 nucleotides read TGTGCCAGCAGCTCCGCGGCGATCCAGTTCTTC.

This clonotype turned up a few times. This rearrangement joins TRBV5-1 to TRBJ2-1; 7 positions agree with TRBD1. Unmatched junction bases numbered 8, after V lost 6 bases and J lost 5 bases. Germline loops: CDR1 SGHRS, CDR2 YFSETQ. This CDR3 is built from 14 residues. CDR3 in amino acids: CASTRDRGNNEQFF. Written as DNA, the CDR3 is TGCGCCAGCACCCGGGACAGAGGAAACAATGAGCAGTTCTTC.

The V gene is TRBV3-1, the J gene TRBJ2-1; D ambiguous. CDR1 and CDR2 from the germline V gene are LGHDT and YNNKEL (reference sequence). V was shortened by 7 bases and J by 4 bases, with 14 bases between the two germline ends. This CDR3 spans 14 amino acids. CDR3 DNA: TGTGCCAGCACTGGCACGGAGAGATACAATGAGCAGTTCTTC. It encodes CASTGTERYNEQFF.

The chain has TRBV5-6 and TRBJ2-3, with no clear D. Between the trimmed V and J ends, which lost 2 bases and 1 base, there was a span of 8 bases. This CDR3 region has 14 residues. Per the germline V gene, CDR1 is SGHDT and CDR2 is YYEEEE. CDR3 in amino acids: CASSFPARTDTQYF. CDR3 DNA sequence: TGTGCCAGCAGCTTCCCGGCTCGCACAGATACGCAGTATTTT.

V gene TRBV9 combines with J gene TRBJ2-5; 10 bases map to TRBD2. CDR1 SGDLS and CDR2 YYNGEE come from the germline V gene. V shed 1 base and J 4 bases; nucleotides not matched to a gene: 7. This CDR3 contains 16 residues. The CDR3 DNA follows: TGTGCCAGCAGCGTATGGGGAAGCGGGGGGGGAGAGACCCAGTACTTC. Its translation: CASSVWGSGGGETQYF.

This rearrangement joins TRBV20-1 to TRBJ2-7, with 11 nucleotides matching TRBD2. Germline CDR1 is DFQATT and CDR2 is SNEGSKA (reference sequence). V was pared by 1 base and J by 2 bases, with 1 base of the junction left unmatched. The CDR3 loop spans 14 amino acids. The CDR3: CSARGLAGPYEQYF. The CDR3 nucleotides read TGCAGTGCTAGAGGACTAGCGGGACCCTACGAGCAGTACTTC.

CDR3: CSARVAGLKLVEFF. The DNA of the CDR3 is TGCAGTGCTAGAGTCGCGGGTCTTAAACTCGTGGAGTTCTTC. The chain employs TRBV20-1 and TRBJ2-1; possibly TRBD2 for D (5 bases). The CDR3 has 14 amino acids. CDR1 and CDR2 (germline): DFQATT, SNEGSKA (reference sequence). The V end was cut by 1 base, the J end by 14 bases, with 21 bases between.

The chain couples TRBV10-3 to TRBJ2-7; 7 positions match TRBD1. CDR3 length: 14 residues. Germline V CDR1 and CDR2: ENHRY, SYGVKD. The trim removed 7 bases at V and 3 bases at J, leaving 9 bases unmatched. DNA of the CDR3: TGTGCCATCACCGAAGGGGCAGGGGGCTACGAGCAGTACTTC. Its translation is CAITEGAGGYEQYF.

This clonotype was recorded only once. The junction and the germline gene differ at one end; a read error may be behind it. This chain connects TRBV2 to TRBJ2-7; 7 bases line up with TRBD2. Per germline, CDR1 SNHLY and CDR2 FYNNEI. The CDR3 length is 16 residues. The CDR3 sequence: CTSSEGAVAGTYEQYF. The CDR3 DNA sequence: TGTACCAGCAGTGAGGGAGCGGTAGCGGGCACCTACGAGCAGTACTTC.

This clonotype appeared a few times. This chain joins TRBV28 and TRBJ2-6; no clear D. This CDR3 is built from 16 residues. Germline V gene data show CDR1 as MDHEN and CDR2 as SYDVKM. V gave up 5 bases and J gave up 4 bases, with 15 bases separating them. The CDR3 region is CASSPGREDGANVLTF. The CDR3 DNA follows: TGTGCCAGCAGTCCAGGACGCGAGGACGGGGCCAACGTCCTGACTTTC.

The chain uses TRBV5-1 and TRBJ2-6; D remains unclear. CDR3 length equals 17 residues. The germline gives CDR1 SGHRS, CDR2 YFSETQ. Trimming left V 0 bases short and J 0 bases short, with 10 bases between. The chain's CDR3 is CASSLGQPVSGANVLTF. The CDR3 DNA reads TGCGCCAGCAGCTTGGGTCAGCCTGTCTCTGGGGCCAACGTCCTGACTTTC.

On this clonotype itself: Compared with germline, one end of the junction differs, possibly owing to a read error. The gene calls are TRBV5-1 and TRBJ2-1, with 7 bases identical to TRBD2. CDR3 length: 20 residues. CDR1 and CDR2 from the germline V gene are SGHRS and YFSETQ. The CDR3 loop reads CASRNYLAGVTQADYDEQFF. As DNA, the CDR3 is TGCGCCAGCAGAAATTATTTAGCGGGCGTCACCCAAGCCGACTACGATGAGCAGTTCTTC.

The chain employs TRBV6-4 and TRBJ2-7; 8 bases match TRBD2. Germline trimming cut 3 bases from V and 7 bases from J; bases unmatched to any gene: 11. Germline V lookup: CDR1 MRHNA, CDR2 SNTAGT. CDR3 length: 15 residues. As DNA, the CDR3 is TGTGCCAGCAGTGAACAAGCGGGAGTGGTTGGTGAGCAGTACTTC. It specifies CASSEQAGVVGEQYF.

The V call is TRBV6-5, the J call TRBJ1-2; possible D gene TRBD1, 5 bases. The CDR3 extends over 13 amino acids. V lost 0 bases and J 6 bases, leaving 8 bases between the germline ends. The V gene's germline CDR1 is MNHEY and CDR2 SVGAGI. The CDR3 spells CASSYSRVDGYTF. CDR3 DNA: TGTGCCAGCAGTTACTCCAGGGTAGATGGCTACACCTTC.